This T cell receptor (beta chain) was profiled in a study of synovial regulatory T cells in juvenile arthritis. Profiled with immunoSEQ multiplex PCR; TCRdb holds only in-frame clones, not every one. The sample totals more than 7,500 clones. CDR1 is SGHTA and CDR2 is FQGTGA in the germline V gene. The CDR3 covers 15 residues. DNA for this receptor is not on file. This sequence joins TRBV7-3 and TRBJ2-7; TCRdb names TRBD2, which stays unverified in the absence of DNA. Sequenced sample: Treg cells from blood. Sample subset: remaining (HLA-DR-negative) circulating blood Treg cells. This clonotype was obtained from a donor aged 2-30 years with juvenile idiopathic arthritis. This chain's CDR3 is CASSLTPGSGIKQYF.